This T cell receptor beta chain appears in the sequencing data of a study of human T cells and chemical hapten exposure. Of note for this clonotype: Antigen specificity is unknown.

TCRdb processed the RACE reads anew with MiXCR; each CDR3 protein has one entry. Among roughly 80,000 distinct CDR3 sequences listed, 11% to 15% were seen once. The V end was cut by 3 bases, the J end by 9 bases, with 16 bases between. Germline loops: CDR1 SGHRS, CDR2 YFSETQ. The CDR3 runs to 14 residues. Study outcomes and limitations: DPC sensitization left the count of TCRs above 1 in 1000 unchanged.

Time point of the sample: pre-sensitization, week 0. Indicated treatment: therapeutic diphenylcyclopropenone sensitization with weekly scalp DPC. Sequenced here: whole blood, sampled in connection with sensitization to the hapten diphenylcyclopropenone (DPC). The chain is built from TRBV5-1 and TRBJ2-1; D possibly corresponds to TRBD2 (6 bases). The sequence was collected from a woman in her forties or fifties with alopecia areata. Some clones in this sample may be carry-over from other donors' samples. The CDR3, as DNA: TGCGCCAGCAGCTCGGGAGAACCGTCTGGTGAGCAGTTCTTC. Residues: CASSSGEPSGEQFF.